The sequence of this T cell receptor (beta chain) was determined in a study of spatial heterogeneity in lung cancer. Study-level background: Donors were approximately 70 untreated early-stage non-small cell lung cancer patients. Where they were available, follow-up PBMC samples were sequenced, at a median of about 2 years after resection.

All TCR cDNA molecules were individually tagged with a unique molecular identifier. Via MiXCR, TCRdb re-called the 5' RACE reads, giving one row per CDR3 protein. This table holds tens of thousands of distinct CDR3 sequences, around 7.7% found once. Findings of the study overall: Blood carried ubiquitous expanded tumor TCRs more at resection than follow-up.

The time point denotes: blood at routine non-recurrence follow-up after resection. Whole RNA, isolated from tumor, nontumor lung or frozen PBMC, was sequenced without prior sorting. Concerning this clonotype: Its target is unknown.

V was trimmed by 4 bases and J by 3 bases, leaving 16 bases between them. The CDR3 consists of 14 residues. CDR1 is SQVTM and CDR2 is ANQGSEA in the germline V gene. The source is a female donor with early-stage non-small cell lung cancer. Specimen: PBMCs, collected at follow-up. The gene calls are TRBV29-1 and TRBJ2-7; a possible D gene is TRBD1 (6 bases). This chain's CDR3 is CSVGDHRVGYEQYF. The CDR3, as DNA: TGCAGCGTTGGGGACCACAGGGTGGGCTACGAGCAGTACTTC.